Sequencing of this T cell receptor beta chain was carried out in a study of Ad26.COV2.S vaccination and SARS-CoV-2 variants. For the study at large: The study gave Ad26.COV2.S intramuscularly, once or twice 56 days apart.

Study-level results: Reportedly, spike-specific CD8+ and CD4+ T cell responses achieved substantial breadth once vaccination had taken place.

Regarding this clone: Its target is unknown.

Per the germline V gene, CDR1 is SNHLY and CDR2 is FYNNEI. V was clipped by 6 bases and J by 6 bases; unmatched bases: 8. This CDR3 comprises 14 residues. The data were produced by immunoSEQ multiplex PCR, yet TCRdb's version contains in-frame clones alone and is incomplete. The repertoire holds about 480,000 clones, around nine tenths seen once, with roughly 13% in the top ten. Stated treatment: around 19 received Ad26.COV2.S at low or high dose, single or two shots; several received placebo; per-sample allocation not given. All samples were drawn on day 63, counting from the first vaccine or placebo injection. It was an adult aged 18-55 years in Boston who was the donor.

The sequenced sample was peripheral blood, obtained in a trial of Ad26.COV2.S vaccine versus placebo. This clonotype was obtained from a person between 18 and 65 years old who received the Ad26.COV2.S COVID-19 vaccine or a placebo. V and J are TRBV2 and TRBJ2-3; 8 nucleotides align to TRBD2. CDR3 bases: TGTGCCAGCAGCCCGACTAGCGTTCCCGATACGCAGTATTTT. Translation: CASSPTSVPDTQYF.